The 16 T cell receptor beta chains presented below share a single source sample, sequenced in a study of blood T cell repertoires in COVID-19. Measured with immunoSEQ multiplex PCR; TCRdb has only the in-frame clones, and not every one. The data hold approximately 310,000 clones, with around nine tenths observed a single time. The sequencing input was PBMCs or T cells enriched from blood (not recorded which). These receptors originate from a man between 60 and 75 years old who had recovered from COVID-19.

J is TRBJ1-1 and V is TRBV27, with D possibly TRBD1 on 5 matching bases. The V gene lost 6 bases and the J gene lost 5 bases, with 16 bases spanning the gap. CDR1 is MNHEY, CDR2 SMNVEV, per germline (reference sequence). This CDR3 has 14 residues. The CDR3 DNA sequence: TGTGCCAGCAGACCCATTCAGGGCGATACTGAAGCTTTCTTT. It encodes CASRPIQGDTEAFF.

J is TRBJ1-6 and V is TRBV7-3; D might be TRBD1 (5 bases). V shed 4 bases and J shed 5 bases, with 9 bases lying between them. The germline V gene has CDR1 SGHTA and CDR2 FQGTGA. This CDR3 spans 14 amino acids. The CDR3 is CASSSQGDNSPLHF. The CDR3 nucleotides are TGTGCCAGCAGCTCCCAGGGTGATAATTCACCCCTCCACTTT.

This sequence joins TRBV30 and TRBJ1-4; D not resolved. The CDR3 is 17 residues long. Germline lookup yields CDR1 GTSNPN and CDR2 SVGIG (reference sequence). V was pared by 0 bases and J by 3 bases, with 17 bases between. For the CDR3, the DNA is TGTGCCTGGAGTGTAGGTGCCACGGGTCTACCTAATGAAAAACTGTTTTTT. Protein sequence: CAWSVGATGLPNEKLFF.

The chain recombines TRBV25-1 with TRBJ2-5, with a possible D match to TRBD1 (6 bases). CDR1 and CDR2 (germline): MGHDK, SYGVNS. The CDR3 is 18 residues long. Trimming left V 0 bases short and J 5 bases short, with 22 bases between. In DNA form, the CDR3 reads TGTGCCAGCAGTGAATATTTGACACTTGACAGGTTGGGGGAGACCCAGTACTTC. This encodes CASSEYLTLDRLGETQYF.

This clone was recorded once. This chain connects TRBV7-3 to TRBJ2-1; the match to TRBD2 covers 10 bases. The germline gives CDR1 SGHTA, CDR2 FQGTGA. The ends lost 0 bases at V and 7 bases at J; junction bases unmatched: 9. There are 17 residues in the CDR3. CDR3 sequence: CASSLTRRGTSENEQFF. CDR3 nucleotides: TGTGCCAGCAGCTTAACTCGGAGGGGGACTAGCGAAAATGAGCAGTTCTTC.

This clone showed up just a few times. This chain links TRBV10-3 with TRBJ2-1, with TRBD2 matching over 8 bases. CDR1 ENHRY and CDR2 SYGVKD come from the germline V gene. The trim removed 5 bases at V and 2 bases at J, leaving 5 bases unmatched. CDR3 length equals 15 residues. CDR3 in amino acids: CAISSGSDTYNEQFF. CDR3 coding DNA: TGTGCCATCAGTAGCGGGAGCGACACCTACAATGAGCAGTTCTTC.

This rearrangement joins TRBV6-5 to TRBJ2-1, with 7 nucleotides matching TRBD2. Germline V gene data show CDR1 as MNHEY and CDR2 as SVGAGI. The CDR3 runs to 15 residues. V lost 4 bases, J lost 3 bases, and 6 bases stayed unmatched. The DNA of the CDR3 is TGTGCCAGCAGTTCGTCTAGCGGCATCTACAATGAGCAGTTCTTC. Encoded protein: CASSSSSGIYNEQFF.

V and J are TRBV28 and TRBJ2-2, with D possibly TRBD2 on 5 matching bases. Looked up from germline, CDR1 is MDHEN and CDR2 is SYDVKM. The CDR3 has 15 amino acids. The V end was cut by 0 bases, the J end by 3 bases, with 8 bases between. As DNA, the CDR3 is TGTGCCAGCAGTTTATGGCGGGCGGACACCGGGGAGCTGTTTTTT. This gives the protein CASSLWRADTGELFF.

The DNA for the CDR3 is TGTGCCACCAGCTCAGCGGCGGGGCGTGATTCACCCCTCCACTTT. The encoded protein is CATSSAAGRDSPLHF. The chain is built from TRBV15 and TRBJ1-6, with D possibly TRBD1 on 5 matching bases. The ends were cut back, 5 bases at V and 8 bases at J, with 16 bases in the middle. Per the germline V gene, CDR1 is LNHNV and CDR2 is YYDKDF (reference sequence). This CDR3 has 15 amino acids.

The chain carries TRBV20-1 and TRBJ1-5, with 7 bases fitting TRBD1. The CDR3 is 15 residues long. Germline assignment: CDR1 DFQATT and CDR2 SNEGSKA (reference sequence). The V gene end was trimmed by 3 bases and the J gene end by 2 bases; junction bases not matched to a gene: 7. The CDR3 DNA is TGCAGTGCTAGTTCAAATGGACAGGGCAATCAGCCCCAGCATTTT. Translation: CSASSNGQGNQPQHF.

The rearrangement links TRBV7-2 to TRBJ2-1, with D unresolved. The CDR3 contains 13 residues. The germline V gene encodes CDR1 SGHTA and CDR2 FQGNSA. The germline V and J ends were trimmed by 4 bases and 7 bases, with 11 bases remaining between them. CDR3 bases: TGTGCCAGCAGCTCATGGTCGGAGAATGAGCAGTTCTTC. Translated, it gives CASSSWSENEQFF.

CDR3 in amino acids: CAWTSGGLVDTQYF. Written as DNA, the CDR3 is TGTGCCTGGACGTCAGGGGGCTTGGTAGATACGCAGTATTTT. The chain joins TRBV30 to TRBJ2-3; TRBD1 agrees at 8 bases. The CDR3 runs to 14 residues. The ends lost 4 bases at V and 5 bases at J; junction bases unmatched: 8. Germline V gene lookup returns CDR1 GTSNPN and CDR2 SVGIG (reference sequence).

The J gene is TRBJ2-3, the V gene TRBV24-1; 11 bases match TRBD1. Per the germline V gene, CDR1 is KGHDR and CDR2 is SFDVKD. Trimming removed 1 base from V and 4 bases from J; junction bases left unmatched: 3. The CDR3 consists of 16 residues. In DNA, the CDR3 is TGTGCCACCAGTGATTTAGGGGACAGGGGGGCAGATACGCAGTATTTT. It codes for CATSDLGDRGADTQYF.

The chain combines TRBV24-1 with TRBJ1-2, with 10 bases aligning to TRBD1. The junction had 13 bases not matched to a gene; V was cut back by 3 bases and J by 7 bases. Germline V CDR1 and CDR2: KGHDR, SFDVKD. The CDR3 contains 17 residues. The CDR3 sequence is CATSDTPPDRGLGGYTF. The CDR3 DNA sequence: TGTGCCACCAGTGATACCCCCCCGGACAGGGGGTTGGGTGGCTACACCTTC.

DNA for the CDR3: TGTGCCAGCAGCCAAAGGGACAGGGCTGTTGGCTACACCTTC. Its protein product is CASSQRDRAVGYTF. V usage is TRBV14 and J usage is TRBJ1-2; 9 bases are shared with TRBD1. The CDR3 has 14 amino acids. Germline trimming cut 2 bases from V and 7 bases from J; bases unmatched to any gene: 5. CDR1 is SGHDN and CDR2 is FVKESK in the germline V gene.

The V gene is TRBV7-3, the J gene TRBJ1-5, with unresolved D. The germline gives CDR1 SGHTA, CDR2 FQGTGA. The CDR3 runs 16 residues. The V end was cut by 3 bases, the J end by 1 base, with 13 bases between. CDR3 DNA sequence: TGTGCCAGCAGCTTTAAGACTAGGAGGAGCAATCAGCCCCAGCATTTT. It yields the protein CASSFKTRRSNQPQHF.